The next 19 T cell receptor beta chains were all read from a single sample in a study of metastatic and nonmetastatic thyroid tumors. Every patient was untreated before thyroid surgery. TCRdb recomputed clones from the PCR reads via MiXCR. The repertoire has some 37,000 clones, over 40% of them found once; the top ten carry around 22%. The sample consisted of tumor tissue. All receptors derive from a male donor with papillary thyroid cancer or a benign thyroid nodule (not recorded which). Some clones in this sample may be carry-over from other donors' samples.

This clone was seen only a few times. This chain joins TRBV7-2 and TRBJ2-3; the D is unclear. The CDR3 is 12 amino acids. V lost 7 bases, J lost 4 bases, and 9 bases lay in between. CDR1 is SGHTA and CDR2 is FQGNSA in the germline V gene. CDR3 bases: TGTGCCAGCAAGGCTGGGGCAGATACGCAGTATTTT. Protein sequence: CASKAGADTQYF. The variable domain in full, with the rest retrieved from reference TRBV7-2 and TRBJ2-3, is GAGVSQSPSNKVTEKGKDVELRCDPISGHTALYWYRQSLGQGLEFLIYFQGNSAPDKSGLPSDRFSAERTGGSVSTLTIQRTQQEDSAVYLCASKAGADTQYFGPGTRLTVL.

The rearrangement uses TRBV6-1 and TRBJ2-7; D is ambiguous. CDR1 is MNHNS, CDR2 SASEGT, per germline. The ends were cut back, 3 bases at V and 5 bases at J, with 5 bases in the middle. The CDR3 sequence is 11 residues long. Here the CDR3 reads CASSEGNEQYF. DNA for the CDR3: TGTGCCAGCAGTGAGGGGAACGAGCAGTACTTC.

This chain uses TRBV7-9 with TRBJ2-7, with D possibly TRBD2 on 7 matching bases. V was cut by 2 bases and J by 3 bases, with 11 bases left in between. Germline CDR1 SEHNR, CDR2 FQNEAQ (reference sequence). This CDR3 is 14 amino acids long. CDR3 sequence: CASSLPGGSYEQYF. The CDR3 coding sequence is TGTGCCAGCAGCTTACCGGGGGGCAGCTACGAGCAGTACTTC.

The chain links TRBV20-1 to TRBJ2-3; no clear D. The CDR3 totals 13 residues. V was shortened by 1 base and J by 7 bases, with 12 bases between the two germline ends. CDR1 and CDR2 from the germline V gene are DFQATT and SNEGSKA (reference sequence). As DNA, the CDR3 is TGCAGTGCTAGAGCCCGCGTAGTACATACGCAGTATTTT. This codes for CSARARVVHTQYF.

This clone was counted between two and nine times. This chain links TRBV9 with TRBJ2-7; a possible D gene is TRBD1 (6 bases). The germline V and J ends were trimmed by 2 bases and 4 bases, with 10 bases remaining between them. Germline V lookup: CDR1 SGDLS, CDR2 YYNGEE. The CDR3 contains 13 residues. This CDR3 reads CASSVGQLYEQYF. The CDR3 DNA reads TGTGCCAGCAGCGTCGGACAGTTATACGAGCAGTACTTC. Using reference TRBV9 and TRBJ2-7 for the parts outside the CDR3, the full variable domain is DSGVTQTPKHLITATGQRVTLRCSPRSGDLSVYWYQQSLDQGLQFLIQYYNGEERAKGNILERFSAQQFPDLHSELNLSSLELGDSALYFCASSVGQLYEQYFGPGTRLTVT.

The genes are TRBV5-1 and TRBJ2-7; D ambiguous. This CDR3 has 14 amino acids. The V gene's germline CDR1 is SGHRS and CDR2 YFSETQ. Trimming removed 1 base from V and 2 bases from J, with 10 bases in between. The CDR3 DNA follows: TGCGCCAGCAGCTTGAGGGCAGGTACCTACGAGCAGTACTTC. Translating gives CASSLRAGTYEQYF.

J is TRBJ1-1 and V is TRBV20-1; TRBD1 aligns across 8 bases. V shed 6 bases and J 5 bases; nucleotides not matched to a gene: 11. This CDR3 has 14 residues. Germline V gives CDR1 DFQATT, CDR2 SNEGSKA (reference sequence). Here the CDR3 reads CSAPMPGGRTEAFF. In DNA, the CDR3 is TGCAGTGCCCCGATGCCAGGGGGCCGTACTGAAGCTTTCTTT.

This clone was seen only a few times. The chain carries TRBV19 and TRBJ2-7, with D possibly TRBD2 on 6 matching bases. The CDR3 is made up of 13 amino acids. From germline, CDR1 is LNHDA and CDR2 SQIVND (reference sequence). V was pared by 3 bases and J by 0 bases, with 6 bases between. Here the CDR3 reads CASSIGGSYEQYF. In DNA, the CDR3 is TGTGCCAGTAGTATCGGGGGCTCCTACGAGCAGTACTTC.

This sequence joins TRBV30 and TRBJ2-3; no clear D gene. Germline lookup yields CDR1 GTSNPN and CDR2 SVGIG (reference sequence). There are 11 residues in the CDR3. The V and J ends lost 2 bases and 5 bases respectively, with 5 bases between them. This CDR3 reads CAWSLIDTQYF. The CDR3 bases are TGTGCCTGGAGTTTAATAGATACGCAGTATTTT.

V usage is TRBV5-6 and J usage is TRBJ2-7, with 7 bases identical to TRBD1. J was trimmed by 5 bases and V by 1 base; bases with no gene match: 6. Per germline, CDR1 SGHDT and CDR2 YYEEEE. CDR3 length: 14 amino acids. As DNA, the CDR3 is TGTGCCAGCAGCTTGCGACAGGGTCAGAACGAGCAGTACTTC. It is translated as CASSLRQGQNEQYF.

The chain couples TRBV18 to TRBJ2-7, with D maybe TRBD1 (5 bases). Germline V lookup: CDR1 KGHSH, CDR2 LQKENI. This CDR3 is 13 amino acids long. Trimming removed 3 bases at V and 10 bases at J, with 16 bases between. As DNA, the CDR3 is TGTGCCAGCTCACCCGGGCCAGGGTATATCCAGTACTTC. As protein: CASSPGPGYIQYF.

This clone was recorded a few times. The chain uses TRBV24-1 and TRBJ2-1; the match to TRBD2 covers 10 bases. J lost 8 bases, V lost 3 bases, and 9 bases had no gene match. The CDR3 has 16 amino acids. CDR1 and CDR2 from the germline V gene are KGHDR and SFDVKD. The chain's CDR3 is CATSDPSGRAWDEQFF. The CDR3 coding sequence is TGTGCCACCAGTGATCCGAGCGGGAGGGCCTGGGATGAGCAGTTCTTC.

This chain links TRBV11-2 with TRBJ2-2; perhaps TRBD1 as D (6 bases). The V gene lost 5 bases and the J gene lost 7 bases, with 11 bases spanning the gap. Germline V gene lookup returns CDR1 SGHAT and CDR2 FQNNGV. This CDR3 is 13 amino acids long. The CDR3 DNA sequence: TGTGCCAGCAGCGTCAACAGGGACGGGGAGCTGTTTTTT. Translating gives CASSVNRDGELFF.

This clone appeared a few times. V gene TRBV24-1 combines with J gene TRBJ1-2, with a tentative D call TRBD1 (6 bases). Germline values: CDR1 KGHDR, CDR2 SFDVKD. CDR3 size: 15 residues. V shed 1 base and J shed 4 bases, with 12 bases lying between them. CDR3 protein: CATSDFRGASYGYTF. CDR3 coding DNA: TGTGCCACCAGTGATTTCAGGGGCGCATCCTATGGCTACACCTTC.

This chain joins TRBV20-1 and TRBJ2-7; TRBD2 matches at 8 bases. The CDR3 contains 14 residues. Germline values: CDR1 DFQATT, CDR2 SNEGSKA (reference sequence). With V trimmed by 1 base and J by 2 bases, 4 bases remained unmatched. The CDR3 region is CSARVLAGTYEQYF. The CDR3 DNA sequence: TGCAGTGCTAGAGTCCTAGCGGGTACCTACGAGCAGTACTTC.

This clone came up a few times. The rearrangement links TRBV9 to TRBJ1-2; the D gene is possibly TRBD1 (6 bases). V was trimmed by 3 bases and J by 2 bases, leaving 11 bases between them. Per germline, CDR1 SGDLS and CDR2 YYNGEE. This CDR3 has 14 amino acids. CDR3 residues: CASSDQGKNYGYTF. The DNA for the CDR3 is TGTGCCAGCAGCGATCAGGGGAAGAACTATGGCTACACCTTC.

This clone has more than one count but fewer than ten. The chain couples TRBV20-1 to TRBJ2-6; D ambiguous. The CDR3 loop spans 13 amino acids. Trimming left V 4 bases short and J 2 bases short, with 6 bases between. Germline CDR1 is DFQATT and CDR2 is SNEGSKA (reference sequence). The CDR3 loop reads CSAMRPGANVLTF. In DNA form, the CDR3 reads TGCAGTGCTATGAGGCCTGGGGCCAACGTCCTGACTTTC.

This clone has more than one count but fewer than ten. The genes are TRBV28 and TRBJ2-7; TRBD2 might be the D (5 bases). V was pared by 6 bases and J by 5 bases, with 14 bases between. CDR1 MDHEN and CDR2 SYDVKM come from the germline V gene. CDR3 length equals 13 residues. The CDR3 sequence: CASSRGWNDEQYF. The CDR3 DNA follows: TGTGCCAGCAGCAGAGGGTGGAACGACGAGCAGTACTTC.

The gene calls are TRBV20-1 and TRBJ1-2, with TRBD1 matching 7 bases. Germline V gives CDR1 DFQATT, CDR2 SNEGSKA (reference sequence). V dropped 5 bases and J dropped 2; count of bases not matched to a gene: 11. CDR3 size: 15 residues. CDR3 DNA: TGCAGTGCTCCTCTCGGGGGCAGGGGGAACTATGGCTACACCTTC. Translated, it gives CSAPLGGRGNYGYTF.